The 11 T cell receptor beta chains below come from one sample, sequenced in a study of immune evolution from preneoplasia to lung adenocarcinoma. Produced via immunoSEQ multiplex PCR; TCRdb's table is partial and in-frame only. Of several thousand clones in the sample, about four fifths were seen once. The sequencing sample was made of FFPE lung adenocarcinoma in situ tissue. The receptors here all came from a donor at least 70 years old with lung adenocarcinoma.

V and J are TRBV2 and TRBJ1-5; D gene unclear. The CDR3 extends over 14 amino acids. Germline assignment: CDR1 SNHLY and CDR2 FYNNEI. With 1 base removed from V and 10 bases from J, the gap between germline ends came to 14 bases. The CDR3: CASSEGRTAHPQHF. CDR3 coding DNA: TGTGCCAGCAGTGAAGGTCGGACGGCACATCCCCAGCATTTT.

The chain links TRBV11-3 to TRBJ2-7, with D perhaps matching TRBD1 or TRBD2 (6 bases each). The CDR3 has 15 amino acids. V dropped 5 bases and J dropped 12 bases, with 26 bases sitting between them. The germline CDR1 and CDR2 sequences are SGHNT and YENEEA. CDR3 region: CASSHLSLGGLHLYF. Written as DNA, the CDR3 is TGTGCCAGCAGCCATCTGAGTTTAGGGGGACTTCATCTGTACTTC.

The chain has TRBV5-1 and TRBJ2-5; 8 bases match TRBD2. This CDR3 is 14 amino acids long. Germline loops: CDR1 SGHRS, CDR2 YFSETQ. V dropped 4 bases and J dropped 5; count of bases not matched to a gene: 7. The chain's CDR3 is CASSPGGGQETQYF. In DNA form, the CDR3 reads TGCGCCAGCAGCCCCGGGGGGGGGCAGGAGACCCAGTACTTC.

The chain has TRBV6-1 and TRBJ2-5; tentative D call: TRBD1 (5 bases). V lost 6 bases and J lost 4, with 15 bases in between. The germline V gene encodes CDR1 MNHNS and CDR2 SASEGT. CDR3 length: 14 residues. The DNA for the CDR3 is TGTGCCAGCAGATTCGAAAGACAGTCAGAGACCCAGTACTTC. It codes for CASRFERQSETQYF.

The chain carries TRBV27 and TRBJ2-3; D is tentatively TRBD1 or TRBD2 (6 bases each). Germline CDR1 reads MNHEY; CDR2 reads SMNVEV (reference sequence). The V end lost 8 bases, the J end lost 0 bases, and 15 bases lay between the germline ends. The CDR3 has 15 residues. Written as DNA, the CDR3 is TGTGCCAGCGCCTTAGGGGGAGGAAGCACAGATACGCAGTATTTT. Encoded protein: CASALGGGSTDTQYF.

The chain is built from TRBV5-5 and TRBJ2-4, with 7 bases lining up with TRBD1. Germline CDR1 reads SGHKS; CDR2 reads YYEKEE (reference sequence). V shed 1 base and J 3 bases; nucleotides not matched to a gene: 13. This CDR3 spans 18 amino acids. As DNA, the CDR3 is TGTGCCAGCAGCTTGACAGGGGTCTCCGGGTTTAACAAAAACATTCAGTACTTC. It encodes CASSLTGVSGFNKNIQYF.

This clone was detected only once. V is TRBV30 and J is TRBJ2-2, with D perhaps matching TRBD1 (6 bases). V was pared by 2 bases and J by 1 base, with 14 bases between. Per germline, CDR1 GTSNPN and CDR2 SVGIG (reference sequence). This CDR3 spans 16 amino acids. The CDR3 DNA is TGTGCCTGGAGTAATGCTGGGGGCGAGAACACCGGGGAGCTGTTTTTT. This sequence encodes CAWSNAGGENTGELFF.

The chain has TRBV6-1 and TRBJ1-5, with a tentative D call TRBD1 (5 bases). CDR3 length: 14 amino acids. From germline, CDR1 is MNHNS and CDR2 SASEGT. V lost 6 bases and J lost 4, with 13 bases in between. CDR3 sequence: CASSFRVGNQPQHF. In nucleotides, the CDR3 is TGTGCCAGCAGCTTCAGGGTAGGTAATCAGCCCCAGCATTTT.

The chain links TRBV5-1 to TRBJ2-1; D is unclear. Germline V gene sequence: CDR1 SGHRS, CDR2 YFSETQ. This CDR3 spans 15 amino acids. Trimming removed 0 bases at V and 0 bases at J, with 7 bases between. CDR3 residues: CASSLEASSYNEQFF. The CDR3 nucleotides are TGCGCCAGCAGCTTGGAGGCGAGCTCCTACAATGAGCAGTTCTTC.

V gene TRBV6-5 combines with J gene TRBJ2-7; TRBD1 might be the D (7 bases). This CDR3 is built from 16 residues. V was trimmed by 4 bases and J by 5 bases, leaving 21 bases between them. Per the germline V gene, CDR1 is MNHEY and CDR2 is SVGAGI. The CDR3 bases are TGTGCCAGCAGTTCCTGGGCCGGAGGGGGCATCGACGAGCAGTACTTC. Its translation: CASSSWAGGGIDEQYF.

The rearrangement uses TRBV9 and TRBJ2-7; weak D call: TRBD2 (6 bases). The CDR3 has 15 amino acids. Trimming removed 3 bases at V and 0 bases at J, with 13 bases between. Germline assignment: CDR1 SGDLS and CDR2 YYNGEE. Written as DNA, the CDR3 is TGTGCCAGCAGCGGAGGGGACTCCAGCTCCTACGAGCAGTACTTC. It specifies CASSGGDSSSYEQYF.